The present entry profiles one T cell receptor (beta chain) with its context. Other DNA sequences within the sample encode an identical CDR3. The data belong to a study of shared clonotypes between healthy human individuals. Germline V gene data show CDR1 as SGHNT and CDR2 as YYREEE (reference sequence). The junction had 3 bases not matched to a gene; V was cut back by 2 bases and J by 5 bases. There are 14 residues in the CDR3. CD4+ cells underwent separation, giving CD45RA+ naive and CD45RA-negative memory subsets. Profiling relied on immunoSEQ multiplex PCR, and the TCRdb table lists in-frame clones only, not all of them. In the table there are 1 million to 1.3 million clones, around 78% of which are singletons.

Sequenced input: memory CD4+ T cells from PBMCs. The subset was: CD45RA-negative fraction. This clonotype originated in a man in his late teens or twenties in good health. Some clones in this sample may be carry-over from other donors' samples. The V and J genes are TRBV5-4 and TRBJ2-3; 9 nucleotides align to TRBD2. The CDR3 sequence is CASSLAGGLDTQYF. CDR3 DNA sequence: TGTGCCAGCAGCTTAGCGGGAGGATTAGATACGCAGTATTTT.